These 5 T cell receptor beta chains were all obtained from the same sample, sequenced in a study of glioma-infiltrating T cells after dendritic cell vaccination. As to time point: after dendritic cell vaccination, including at tumor progression/relapse. Clones were read by immunoSEQ multiplex PCR, and TCRdb kept only the in-frame ones, dropping some. The profile covers approximately 93,000 clones, with roughly 85% appearing a single time and around 8.5% taken by the ten largest. The specimen comprised blood, sampled after dendritic cell vaccination. The receptor set was obtained from a human donor with glioblastoma.

J is TRBJ2-5 and V is TRBV27, with D possibly matching TRBD2 (6 bases). Germline loops: CDR1 MNHEY, CDR2 SMNVEV (reference sequence). The CDR3 totals 15 residues. Trimming stripped 4 bases from V and 5 bases from J, with 17 bases between. In DNA, the CDR3 is TGTGCCAGCAGTTCCACCGGGCGGGGTAAGGAGACCCAGTACTTC. This encodes CASSSTGRGKETQYF.

This chain links TRBV5-1 with TRBJ1-5; 7 positions agree with TRBD1. Per germline, CDR1 SGHRS and CDR2 YFSETQ. V was pared by 0 bases and J by 4 bases, with 4 bases of the junction left unmatched. The CDR3 covers 15 residues. CDR3 loop: CASSLGTGRNQPQHF. DNA of the CDR3: TGCGCCAGCAGCTTGGGGACAGGTAGAAATCAGCCCCAGCATTTT.

The genes are TRBV9 and TRBJ2-3; no firm D call. The CDR3 has 15 amino acids. V was pared by 0 bases and J by 2 bases, with 10 bases between. Germline V gene sequence: CDR1 SGDLS, CDR2 YYNGEE. CDR3 bases: TGTGCCAGCAGCGTAGCCGTCACTCTCACAGATACGCAGTATTTT. Translating gives CASSVAVTLTDTQYF. The full variable domain, with the rest looked up from reference TRBV9 and TRBJ2-3, is DSGVTQTPKHLITATGQRVTLRCSPRSGDLSVYWYQQSLDQGLQFLIQYYNGEERAKGNILERFSAQQFPDLHSELNLSSLELGDSALYFCASSVAVTLTDTQYFGPGTRLTVL.

The rearrangement links TRBV6-1 to TRBJ1-1; TRBD1 is a possible D gene (5 bases). The CDR3 sequence is 15 residues long. V lost 5 bases and J 0 bases, leaving 13 bases between the germline ends. Germline V gene data show CDR1 as MNHNS and CDR2 as SASEGT. In DNA form, the CDR3 reads TGTGCCAGCAGTAAGACAGCCCCTATGAACACTGAAGCTTTCTTT. Translation: CASSKTAPMNTEAFF.

The chain couples TRBV9 to TRBJ1-2; 12 bases match TRBD1. V lost 2 bases to trimming and J lost 5 bases; unmatched junction nucleotides: 1. From germline, CDR1 is SGDLS and CDR2 YYNGEE. The CDR3 consists of 14 residues. For the CDR3, the DNA is TGTGCCAGCAGCGTGGGACAGGGGGCTTATGGCTACACCTTC. Its translation: CASSVGQGAYGYTF.